This T cell receptor beta chain was sequenced for a study of blood T cell repertoires in COVID-19. Sequenced by immunoSEQ multiplex PCR; TCRdb stores in-frame clones only, minus some. The table lists 70,000 to 90,000 clones, 75% to 85% of them singletons. This clone appeared a single time. V shed 1 base and J shed 5 bases, with 8 bases lying between them. CDR3 length: 13 residues. Germline CDR1 MDHEN, CDR2 SYDVKM. The sequenced sample was peripheral blood. The receptor's source is a man between 45 and 60 years old with COVID-19, enrolled during active disease. V is TRBV28 and J is TRBJ1-2; D is perhaps TRBD1 (5 bases). CDR3 nucleotides: TGTGCCAGCAGTTTATTTGCAGGGTATGGCTACACCTTC. Protein product: CASSLFAGYGYTF.